A selection of T cell receptor beta chains follows, all from one sample in a study of tumor and adjacent non-tumor tissue in lung cancer. TCRdb ran MiXCR on the multiplex PCR reads and lists one entry per CDR3 protein. The sample has roughly 200,000 distinct CDR3 sequences; around 70% are singletons. The material sequenced was lung tumor tissue. Receptors were obtained from a man in his 60s with non-small cell lung cancer. Both conserved end residues are part of each CDR3. The D gene is left open where the match is weak. The size of a clone is reported for some rows only, either as once, few or many, or as a class for expanded clones.

abundance: .
v_gene: TRBV24-1
d_gene: .
j_gene: TRBJ1-1
CDR3nt: TGTGCCACTAGTTATTACCAGGGGAACACTGAAGCTTTCTTT
CDR3aa: CATSYYQGNTEAFF

abundance: .
v_gene: TRBV11-2
d_gene: TRBD1
j_gene: TRBJ2-1
CDR3nt: TGTGCCAGCAACTCACCAGGGACAGGGAGCAATGAGCAGTTCTTC
CDR3aa: CASNSPGTGSNEQFF

abundance: .
v_gene: TRBV4-3
d_gene: .
j_gene: TRBJ1-1
CDR3nt: TGCGCCAGCTCGAGGGATGGGACTAAAGTTTTCTTT
CDR3aa: CASSRDGTKVFF

abundance: few
v_gene: TRBV20-1
d_gene: .
j_gene: TRBJ2-7
CDR3nt: TGCAGTGCTAGAGATCGTGACGGACAGCCCTACGAGCAGTACTTC
CDR3aa: CSARDRDGQPYEQYF

abundance: once
v_gene: TRBV12-3/TRBV12-4
d_gene: TRBD1
j_gene: TRBJ2-7
CDR3nt: TGTGCCAGCAGCACGCCCGGACAGGGAAACTACGTGCAGTACTTC
CDR3aa: CASSTPGQGNYVQYF

abundance: .
v_gene: TRBV6-1
d_gene: .
j_gene: TRBJ1-2
CDR3nt: TGTGCCAGCGACCCTGACAGGTGGCGGTATGGCTACACCTTC
CDR3aa: CASDPDRWRYGYTF

abundance: once
v_gene: TRBV7-9
d_gene: TRBD1
j_gene: TRBJ1-2
CDR3nt: TGTGCCAGCAGCCCCAGGGACAGACAAAAAAATGGCTACACCTTC
CDR3aa: CASSPRDRQKNGYTF

abundance: .
v_gene: TRBV5-4
d_gene: .
j_gene: TRBJ2-3
CDR3nt: TGTGCCAGCAGCCCGGAGTCGATGAGCACAGATACGCAGTATTTT
CDR3aa: CASSPESMSTDTQYF

abundance: .
v_gene: TRBV11-2
d_gene: .
j_gene: TRBJ2-5
CDR3nt: TGTCGCAGCAGCAACCAAGAGACCCAGTACTTC
CDR3aa: CRSSNQETQYF

abundance: few
v_gene: TRBV24-1
d_gene: TRBD2
j_gene: TRBJ2-3
CDR3nt: TGTGCCACCAGTGATTTCCGGACTAGCGGGGGTTCAGATACGCAGTATTTT
CDR3aa: CATSDFRTSGGSDTQYF

abundance: .
v_gene: TRBV4-2
d_gene: TRBD2
j_gene: TRBJ2-1
CDR3nt: TGTGCCAGCAGCCAAGGTAGCGGGAACGTCAACAATAAGCAGTTCTTC
CDR3aa: CASSQGSGNVNNKQFF

abundance: .
v_gene: TRBV11-2
d_gene: .
j_gene: TRBJ2-5
CDR3nt: TGTGCCAGCAGATCTACAGTGGGAGAGACCCAGTACTTC
CDR3aa: CASRSTVGETQYF

abundance: many
v_gene: TRBV4-2
d_gene: TRBD2
j_gene: TRBJ2-1
CDR3nt: TGTGCCAGCAGCCGTGACCGCAGCGGGGGGTTCAATGAGCAGTTCTTC
CDR3aa: CASSRDRSGGFNEQFF

abundance: once
v_gene: TRBV20-1
d_gene: .
j_gene: TRBJ1-2
CDR3nt: TGCAATGCTAGAGATATCAACAGGGTCTCTGGCTACACCTTC
CDR3aa: CNARDINRVSGYTF

abundance: .
v_gene: TRBV28
d_gene: TRBD1
j_gene: TRBJ1-4
CDR3nt: TGTGCCAGCAGTTCGGGACAGGGGGCGCGCGAAAAACTGTTTTTT
CDR3aa: CASSSGQGAREKLFF

abundance: many
v_gene: TRBV5-5
d_gene: .
j_gene: TRBJ2-5
CDR3nt: TGTGCCAGCAGCTTGGTCCCAGGACACCAAGAGACCCAGTACTTC
CDR3aa: CASSLVPGHQETQYF

abundance: .
v_gene: TRBV20-1
d_gene: .
j_gene: TRBJ1-5
CDR3nt: TGCAGTGCTAGTGACAGAAGCTCGAATAACAATCAGTCCCAGCATTTT
CDR3aa: CSASDRSSNNNQSQHF

abundance: .
v_gene: TRBV6-5
d_gene: .
j_gene: TRBJ2-6
CDR3nt: TGTGACAGCTTCCCCGGGGCTGGGGCCAACGTCCTGACTTTC
CDR3aa: CDSFPGAGANVLTF

abundance: many
v_gene: TRBV4-3
d_gene: TRBD1
j_gene: TRBJ1-1
CDR3nt: TGCGCCAGCAGCCATGGACAGGGGGCGACTGAAGCTTTCTTT
CDR3aa: CASSHGQGATEAFF

abundance: .
v_gene: TRBV12-3/TRBV12-4
d_gene: TRBD2
j_gene: TRBJ2-1
CDR3nt: TGTGCCAGTAATTTAGCCCTAGCGGGAGTCAATGAGCAGTTCTTC
CDR3aa: CASNLALAGVNEQFF

abundance: .
v_gene: TRBV6-5
d_gene: .
j_gene: TRBJ1-1
CDR3nt: TGTGCCAGCAGTTACGGTCAGGCCCCGGGGACTGAAGCTTTCTTT
CDR3aa: CASSYGQAPGTEAFF

abundance: .
v_gene: TRBV5-4
d_gene: TRBD2
j_gene: TRBJ2-3
CDR3nt: TGTGCCAGAGGAAGCGGGGGGTACTCAGATACGCAGTATTTT
CDR3aa: CARGSGGYSDTQYF

abundance: .
v_gene: TRBV5-6
d_gene: .
j_gene: TRBJ1-2
CDR3nt: TGTGCCAGCAGCTTGGGTGTCAGGCTGCGGTATGGCTACACCTTC
CDR3aa: CASSLGVRLRYGYTF

abundance: once
v_gene: TRBV6-1
d_gene: TRBD1
j_gene: TRBJ2-3
CDR3nt: TGTGCCATCAGTGCCCTCGGGACAGGGGACTCCACAGATACGCAGTATTTT
CDR3aa: CAISALGTGDSTDTQYF

abundance: many
v_gene: TRBV5-4
d_gene: .
j_gene: TRBJ1-1
CDR3nt: TGTGCCAGCAGACCACCGGGGGCGGCGGGGACTGAAGCTTTCTTT
CDR3aa: CASRPPGAAGTEAFF

abundance: once
v_gene: TRBV20-1
d_gene: TRBD2
j_gene: TRBJ2-5
CDR3nt: TGCAATGCTAGAGCGGGAGGGCACCAAGAGACCCAGTACTTC
CDR3aa: CNARAGGHQETQYF

abundance: few
v_gene: TRBV10-3
d_gene: .
j_gene: TRBJ1-2
CDR3nt: TGTGCCATCAGTGAAGGGAACTATGGCTACACCTTC
CDR3aa: CAISEGNYGYTF

abundance: .
v_gene: TRBV20-1
d_gene: .
j_gene: TRBJ2-4
CDR3nt: TGCAGTGCTAGGAAACTGATAACAGGGGCCAAAAACATTCAGTACTTC
CDR3aa: CSARKLITGAKNIQYF

abundance: .
v_gene: TRBV24-1
d_gene: TRBD1
j_gene: TRBJ1-2
CDR3nt: TGTGCCACCAGTGATTTTAACCGGGACAGGGGATTCTATGGCTACACCTTC
CDR3aa: CATSDFNRDRGFYGYTF

abundance: few
v_gene: TRBV20-1
d_gene: .
j_gene: TRBJ2-7
CDR3nt: TGCAGTGCTAGAGACCCTCTGGGCTACGAGCAGTACTTC
CDR3aa: CSARDPLGYEQYF

abundance: .
v_gene: TRBV20-1
d_gene: TRBD2
j_gene: TRBJ2-3
CDR3nt: TGTAGTGCTTTAATAGCGGGAGGAAGGGATACGCAGTATTTT
CDR3aa: CSALIAGGRDTQYF

abundance: .
v_gene: TRBV11-2
d_gene: .
j_gene: TRBJ2-6
CDR3nt: TGTTCCGGCAGTCCTATCTCTTGGGCCAACGTCCTGTCTTTC
CDR3aa: CSGSPISWANVLSF

abundance: .
v_gene: TRBV11-2
d_gene: .
j_gene: TRBJ2-5
CDR3nt: TGTGCCAGCAACTCTGGAAGGGTCCAAGAGACCCAGTACTTC
CDR3aa: CASNSGRVQETQYF

abundance: .
v_gene: TRBV20-1
d_gene: TRBD1
j_gene: TRBJ1-1
CDR3nt: TGCAGTGCTAGACGGGGCAGGGGGCCCTCGAGCACTGAAGCTTTCTTT
CDR3aa: CSARRGRGPSSTEAFF